This is a list of T cell receptor beta chains from one sample in a study of blood T cell repertoires in COVID-19. The protocol was immunoSEQ multiplex PCR, while the TCRdb copy is restricted to in-frame clones and leaves out a portion. The sample has around 380,000 clones; roughly 86% are singletons. The sequencing input was peripheral blood. The receptors here all came from a human donor with acute or convalescent COVID-19. The donor label of this sample is uncertain. The CDR3 runs from the conserved cysteine through the conserved F or W. A D gene is named only where the DNA matches it firmly. Part of the rows lack a size; the others show once, few, many or a class for expanded clones.

- - TRBJ1-2 TRBV5-1 CASSSRTDYGYTF TGCGCCAGCAGCTCCCGGACAGACTATGGCTACACCTTC
- few TRBJ2-2 TRBV6-6 CASSLMGGTGELFF TGTGCCAGCAGTTTAATGGGGGGCACCGGGGAGCTGTTTTTT
TRBD2 once TRBJ2-1 TRBV4-1 CASSERSGTSYNEQFF TGCGCCAGCAGCGAACGAAGCGGGACCTCCTACAATGAGCAGTTCTTC
- - TRBJ1-2 TRBV19 CASSMSRLGYTF TGTGCCAGTAGTATGTCCAGGCTGGGCTACACCTTC
TRBD2 - TRBJ2-7 TRBV5-4 CASSGGLGSSYEQYF TGTGCCAGCAGCGGGGGACTAGGGAGCTCCTACGAGCAGTACTTC
TRBD1 - TRBJ1-1 TRBV10-3 CAISEPGQGASVKDMNTEAFF TGTGCCATCAGTGAGCCCGGACAGGGGGCGAGTGTAAAGGATATGAACACTGAAGCTTTCTTT
- - TRBJ1-2 TRBV6-1 CAAGEANYGYTF TGTGCCGCAGGGGAAGCTAACTATGGCTACACCTTC
TRBD1 - TRBJ1-5 TRBV15 CATSRGQGGNQPQHF TGTGCCACCAGCCGTGGACAGGGGGGCAATCAGCCCCAGCATTTT
- - TRBJ1-6 TRBV18 CASSPPAGSYNSPLHF TGTGCCAGCTCACCACCGGCAGGCTCCTATAATTCACCCCTCCACTTT
- - TRBJ1-2 TRBV19 CASSIWGGYGYTF TGTGCCAGTAGTATATGGGGCGGCTATGGCTACACCTTC
TRBD1 - TRBJ2-7 TRBV7-7 CASSPGQGEDEQYF TGTGCCAGCAGCCCCGGACAGGGTGAGGACGAGCAGTACTTC
- - TRBJ1-3 TRBV7-9 CASSFDRWGNTIYF TGTGCCAGCAGCTTCGACAGATGGGGAAACACCATATATTTT
TRBD1 once TRBJ1-4 TRBV28 CAAGQGWANEKLFF TGTGCCGCGGGACAGGGATGGGCTAATGAAAAACTGTTTTTT
TRBD2 few TRBJ2-7 TRBV9 CASSPRTSGSQYF TGTGCCAGCAGCCCCCGGACTAGCGGGAGTCAGTACTTC
TRBD2 - TRBJ2-1 TRBV7-2 CASSNSGRAFRFF TGTGCCAGCAGCAACAGCGGGAGGGCCTTTAGGTTCTTC
- - TRBJ1-1 TRBV27 CASSPLRRGTNTEAFF TGTGCCAGCAGTCCCCTAAGACGGGGGACGAACACTGAAGCTTTCTTT
- - TRBJ1-1 TRBV9 CASSVGGLGNTEAFF TGTGCCAGCAGCGTAGGGGGGCTCGGGAACACTGAAGCTTTCTTT
TRBD1 - TRBJ2-5 TRBV19 CASLGTVGRTQYF TGTGCCAGCCTTGGGACAGTCGGAAGGACCCAGTACTTC
- few TRBJ1-2 TRBV7-9 CASSTTSSSYGYTF TGTGCCAGCAGTACCACCAGCTCTAGCTATGGCTACACCTTC
- - TRBJ1-5 TRBV28 CASSLPNRAASPQHF TGTGCCAGCAGCCTTCCCAACAGGGCCGCCTCGCCCCAGCATTTT
- - TRBJ1-2 TRBV27 CASSPASIGGAGFGGYTF TGTGCCAGCAGTCCGGCGTCGATTGGGGGCGCGGGTTTCGGAGGCTACACCTTC
TRBD1 - TRBJ2-7 TRBV6-1 CASSEEDRPKSEQYF TGTGCCAGCAGTGAGGAGGACAGGCCCAAGAGCGAGCAGTACTTC
TRBD2 - TRBJ2-4 TRBV5-1 CASSWGGSSRGENIQYF TGCGCCAGCAGCTGGGGCGGTTCTTCCCGGGGGGAAAACATTCAGTACTTC
TRBD2 - TRBJ2-5 TRBV5-1 CASSLRLAGPQETQYF TGCGCCAGCAGCCTCCGACTAGCGGGACCTCAAGAGACCCAGTACTTC
- once TRBJ1-2 TRBV12-5 CASGLTSTQGNNYGYTF TGTGCTAGTGGTTTGACCTCTACACAGGGAAACAACTATGGCTACACCTTC
- - TRBJ2-5 TRBV27 CASSPQPGLLGETQYF TGTGCCAGCAGTCCACAGCCCGGACTACTTGGCGAGACCCAGTACTTC
- - TRBJ2-3 TRBV3-1/TRBV3-2 CASSQDGGRRDTQYF TGTGCCAGCAGCCAAGATGGAGGGCGCCGAGATACGCAGTATTTT
TRBD1 - TRBJ1-4 TRBV15 CATSPRDSQGKLFF TGTGCCACCAGCCCCCGGGACAGCCAGGGAAAACTGTTTTTT
- - TRBJ1-6 TRBV19 CANNNSPLHF TGTGCCAACAATAATTCACCCCTCCACTTT
- - TRBJ2-2 TRBV7-2 CASSFSITGELFF TGTGCCAGCAGCTTTTCCATCACCGGGGAGCTGTTTTTT
- - TRBJ1-3 TRBV3-1/TRBV3-2 CASSQVVGNTIYF TGTGCCAGCAGCCAAGTCGTGGGAAACACCATATATTTT
TRBD1 - TRBJ1-2 TRBV7-8 CASSFSRDRETEGYTF TGTGCCAGCAGCTTCTCACGGGACAGGGAAACGGAGGGCTACACCTTC
TRBD1 - TRBJ2-1 TRBV29-1 CSAKTGGSYNEQFF TGCAGCGCCAAGACAGGGGGTTCCTACAATGAGCAGTTCTTC
- - TRBJ1-1 TRBV28 CASSRGWNTEAFF TGTGCCAGCAGTCGGGGATGGAACACTGAAGCTTTCTTT
- - TRBJ1-1 TRBV7-9 CASSLTWRTEAFF TGTGCCAGCAGCTTAACGTGGAGGACTGAAGCTTTCTTT
- - TRBJ1-2 TRBV11-2 CASSTEVGGYTF TGTGCCAGCAGCACCGAGGTCGGAGGCTACACCTTC
TRBD1 - TRBJ2-2 TRBV29-1 CSGMKGAVGELFF TGCAGCGGAATGAAGGGGGCCGTCGGGGAGCTGTTTTTT
TRBD1 - TRBJ2-1 TRBV4-1 CASSQALPDRDSYYNEQFF TGCGCCAGCAGCCAAGCCCTACCCGACCGGGACAGTTACTACAATGAGCAGTTCTTC
TRBD2 - TRBJ2-3 TRBV7-8 CASSQTSGSFTDTQYF TGTGCCAGCAGCCAGACTAGCGGGAGTTTCACAGATACGCAGTATTTT
TRBD2 few TRBJ2-7 TRBV18 CASSPLAGPSSYEQYF TGTGCCAGCTCACCACTAGCGGGGCCCTCTTCCTACGAGCAGTACTTC
TRBD1 - TRBJ1-5 TRBV10-2 CASARRDRGSNQPQHF TGCGCCAGTGCTAGAAGGGACAGGGGGAGCAATCAGCCCCAGCATTTT
TRBD2 - TRBJ2-3 TRBV10-3 CAISHLAGAADTQYF TGTGCCATCAGTCACCTAGCGGGGGCGGCAGATACGCAGTATTTT
TRBD1 few TRBJ1-5 TRBV18 CASSRGGAGQPQHF TGTGCCAGCTCACGAGGGGGCGCGGGTCAGCCCCAGCATTTT
- - TRBJ2-7 TRBV18 CASSRTSTYEQYF TGTGCCAGCTCACGAACTAGTACCTACGAGCAGTACTTC
- many TRBJ1-1 TRBV3-1/TRBV3-2 CASRGGTEAFF TGTGCCAGCAGGGGAGGTACTGAAGCTTTCTTT
TRBD2 - TRBJ2-3 TRBV7-6 CASSKGLAGHTSTDTQYF TGTGCCAGCAGCAAGGGACTAGCGGGGCATACTAGCACAGATACGCAGTATTTT
- - TRBJ1-5 TRBV6-2/TRBV6-3 CASSVRGPGNQPQHF TGTGCCAGCAGTGTGCGGGGGCCTGGCAATCAGCCCCAGCATTTT
- - TRBJ1-6 TRBV30 CAWSWEGNSPLHF TGTGCCTGGAGTTGGGAGGGAAATTCACCCCTCCACTTT
- - TRBJ2-1 TRBV6-5 CASSDNYNEQFF TGTGCCAGCAGCGACAACTACAATGAGCAGTTCTTC
- - TRBJ2-1 TRBV9 CASSVEGEPNNEQFF TGTGCCAGCAGCGTAGAGGGGGAGCCAAACAATGAGCAGTTCTTC
TRBD2 - TRBJ2-3 TRBV14 CASSQGSSGASTDTQYF TGTGCCAGCAGCCAAGGGTCTAGCGGGGCCAGCACAGATACGCAGTATTTT
TRBD1 - TRBJ1-2 TRBV6-1 CASSDPGTGDGYTF TGTGCCAGCAGTGATCCCGGGACAGGGGATGGCTACACCTTC
- - TRBJ2-7 TRBV28 CASSPRTAEQYF TGTGCCAGCAGCCCCCGGACAGCCGAGCAGTACTTC
- - TRBJ1-1 TRBV21-1 CASSTSPIRTEAFF TGTGCCAGCAGCACCTCTCCAATCCGGACTGAAGCTTTCTTT